The clone carrying this T cell receptor beta chain was counted a few times. Its antigen is not identified. Isolated per sample were at least 6 million PBMCs. The CDR3 length is 14 residues. Trimming took 5 bases from V and 2 from J; bases not matched to a gene: 5. These data belong to a study of blood T cells in healthy people across ages. Study-level points and caveats: Shifts in expanded clonotypes may have been confounded by donor CMV status, which was unknown.

A J-beta primer mix and a sample-barcoded 5' primer were used in a second PCR of roughly 7 to 12 cycles. From each sample, at least 2.5 million paired-end reads containing CDR3 were obtained. One entry per CDR3 protein results from TCRdb running MiXCR on the 5' RACE reads. This sample has some 760,000 distinct CDR3 sequences; roughly 25% occur once, and the top ten carry roughly 9%. The data also belong to a second study, concerning T cells of mothers and their children.

This TCR derives from a boy between 10 and 17 years old in good health. This chain links TRBV12-3 or TRBV12-4 with TRBJ2-7, with 8 nucleotides matching TRBD2. The specimen was blood. The CDR3 sequence is CASSSNGGAYEQYF. CDR3 nucleotide sequence: TGTGCCAGCAGTAGTAACGGGGGGGCCTACGAGCAGTACTTC.